This T cell receptor (beta chain) was captured by sequencing in a study of cytomegalovirus exposure and HLA in healthy donors. Overall study findings and caveats: Later analysis associated a missense DCLRE1C variant with TCR beta V- and J-gene trimming. Some V segments could not be told apart, so they were left out, TRBV6-2 and TRBV6-3 among them. Association with HLA alleles at 0.05 false discovery rate was found for around 17,000 TCR beta sequences in a later analysis.

This PCR relied on a set of 60 Vbeta primers and 13 Jbeta primers. Authors' methods: There were around 80 million unique TCR beta chains by a later count, and 8.5 million to 14 million of them were shared. Using immunoSEQ multiplex PCR, the repertoire was profiled, and TCRdb retains in-frame clones only, with some absent. The DNA gave D and trimming, while V, J and clone size come from that table. The table records tens of thousands of clones, around 79% of them present only once. In regard to this clone: The antigen remains undetermined.

Trimming took off 4 bases at V and 1 base at J, with 5 bases between the two ends. The CDR3 is 12 residues long. Germline lookup yields CDR1 SGHDT and CDR2 YYEEEE. The sequence was collected from a man aged 35-49 years in good health and CMV-seronegative. The sample consisted of PBMCs. The chain carries TRBV5-6 and TRBJ1-2; D unclear. CDR3 coding DNA: TGTGCCAGCAGCACTAATAACTATGGCTACACCTTC. Amino acids: CASSTNNYGYTF. The whole variable domain, remainder taken from reference TRBV5-6 and TRBJ1-2, is DAGVTQSPTHLIKTRGQQVTLRCSPKSGHDTVSWYQQALGQGPQFIFQYYEEEERQRGNFPDRFSGHQFPNYSSELNVNALLLGDSALYLCASSTNNYGYTFGSGTRLTVV.